These 10 T cell receptor beta chains came from one sample sequenced in a study of blood T cell repertoires in COVID-19. TCRdb's copy holds only in-frame clones and misses some; the assay was immunoSEQ multiplex PCR. The sample lists about 150,000 clones; more than 75% were seen once. Sequences were obtained from peripheral blood. The receptors stem from a man aged 55 to 70 with COVID-19, enrolled during active disease.

The sample holds a few counts of this clone. The DNA of the CDR3 is TGTGCCAGCCGAAGACAGAGCTCCTACGAGCAGTACTTC. It is translated as CASRRQSSYEQYF. The rearrangement links TRBV2 to TRBJ2-7; TRBD1 is a possible D gene (5 bases). The CDR3 extends over 13 amino acids. Germline assignment: CDR1 SNHLY and CDR2 FYNNEI. Trimming removed 8 bases from V and 0 bases from J, with 11 bases in between.

The chain uses TRBV20-1 and TRBJ1-5; tentative D call: TRBD1 (6 bases). The CDR3 is 11 residues long. V lost 1 base, J lost 11 bases, and 9 bases lay in between. Per germline, CDR1 DFQATT and CDR2 SNEGSKA (reference sequence). Here the CDR3 DNA reads TGCAGTGCTAGAGTAGGGGGAGCCCAGCATTTT. It codes for CSARVGGAQHF.

This chain connects TRBV3-1 (or the pseudogene TRBV3-2) to TRBJ1-2; D perhaps matches TRBD1 (5 bases). Trimming left V 4 bases short and J 5 bases short, with 17 bases between. The CDR3 consists of 15 residues. Germline values: CDR1 LGHDT, CDR2 YNNKEL (reference sequence). In DNA form, the CDR3 reads TGTGCCAGCAGCCCTAGTGGGGGGGAAGGGTATGGCTACACCTTC. It encodes CASSPSGGEGYGYTF.

The V and J genes are TRBV2 and TRBJ2-3, with TRBD2 identical over 9 bases. This CDR3 is built from 16 residues. Trimming took 3 bases from V and 4 from J; bases not matched to a gene: 8. The germline gives CDR1 SNHLY, CDR2 FYNNEI. The CDR3 loop is CASSEKSGRLPDTQYF. As DNA, the CDR3 is TGTGCCAGCAGTGAGAAGAGCGGGAGGTTGCCAGATACGCAGTATTTT.

This clone was observed once. V usage is TRBV15 and J usage is TRBJ2-7; 7 positions match TRBD1. In germline, CDR1 is LNHNV, CDR2 YYDKDF (reference sequence). The CDR3 has 14 amino acids. Trimming at V came to 4 bases and at J to 2 bases, leaving 5 bases not matched to a gene. CDR3 DNA sequence: TGTGCCACCAGCATCCGGGACAGAGCCTACGAGCAGTACTTC. Translating gives CATSIRDRAYEQYF.

This clone was found once. The V and J genes are TRBV9 and TRBJ1-4, with 9 bases aligning to TRBD1. Germline assignment: CDR1 SGDLS and CDR2 YYNGEE. The length of the CDR3 is 16 residues. J lost 12 bases, V lost 0 bases, and 12 bases had no gene match. The CDR3 sequence: CASSVAAGQGVEELFF. The CDR3 DNA reads as TGTGCCAGCAGCGTAGCGGCGGGACAGGGTGTGGAAGAACTGTTTTTT.

This clone has a single count. The V gene is TRBV21-1, the J gene TRBJ1-1. TRBV21-1 is shown as a pseudogene. This CDR3 region has 14 residues. In DNA, the CDR3 is TGTGCCAGCAGCTCCAACGACTCAAACACTGAAGCTTTCTTT. This codes for CASSSNDSNTEAFF.

The J gene is TRBJ1-5, the V gene TRBV4-3; tentative D call: TRBD1 (6 bases). The V and J ends lost 4 bases and 6 bases respectively, with 13 bases between them. CDR1 LGHNA and CDR2 YSLEER come from the germline V gene. The CDR3 consists of 14 residues. The chain's CDR3 is CASSPQGRGQPQHF. CDR3 DNA sequence: TGCGCCAGCAGCCCACAGGGTAGGGGTCAGCCCCAGCATTTT.

The chain has TRBV9 and TRBJ2-1, with 7 nucleotides matching TRBD2. This CDR3 spans 17 amino acids. V was pared by 3 bases and J by 2 bases, with 11 bases of the junction left unmatched. Germline CDR1 and CDR2: SGDLS and YYNGEE. The CDR3 DNA sequence: TGTGCCAGCAGCGCCCGAGTTACGGGAGGAGCCTACAATGAGCAGTTCTTC. Its translation: CASSARVTGGAYNEQFF. Drawing the rest from reference TRBV9 and TRBJ2-1, the complete variable domain is DSGVTQTPKHLITATGQRVTLRCSPRSGDLSVYWYQQSLDQGLQFLIQYYNGEERAKGNILERFSAQQFPDLHSELNLSSLELGDSALYFCASSARVTGGAYNEQFFGPGTRLTVL.

The J gene is TRBJ1-2, the V gene TRBV19; no clear D gene. CDR3 length: 15 amino acids. From germline, CDR1 is LNHDA and CDR2 SQIVND (reference sequence). V lost 3 bases and J lost 8, with 19 bases in between. The CDR3 nucleotides read TGTGCCAGTAGTATTGGTGGTGGATTAACTAGAGGCTACACCTTC. Protein: CASSIGGGLTRGYTF.